This T cell receptor (beta chain) was sequenced for a study of shared clonotypes between healthy human individuals (dated by TCRdb to about 2020). Some background on the complete study: The cohort included three men and a couple of women between 18 and 49 years of age. To increase sequencing depth and limit assay-specific biases, TCR repertoire library preparation and sequencing were carried out by different laboratories using diverse techniques. For each donor, CD4 naive and CD4 memory were each given three plates, CD8 naive was given two plates, and CD8 memory was given one plate. To estimate repertoire size and how much clonotype sharing occurs between individuals, the study deeply sequenced the blood TCR repertoires of five healthy adults. Leukapheresis yielded between about 0.9 and 9.5 billion PBMCs per donor.

A remark on this clone: Its antigen remains undetermined. No per-base quality is available; no much larger clone lies one base away.

What the study reported, not specific to this receptor: Naive subsets generally had larger estimated clonotype richness than memory subsets did. Rarefaction of sorted-subset datasets indicated incomplete sequencing despite the large sequencing depth. The genetic and exposure-history diversity represented was limited by the small number of donors. Based on pairwise subsampling, the degree of clonotype sharing among donors was expected to be affected by sequencing depth. Clonotypes shared by all four sorted-subset donors showed higher generation probabilities than non-shared clonotypes. Sampling was restricted to blood, and TCR repertoires in tissue are likely to differ from TCR repertoires in blood. Across a few donors, approximately 5% of naive CD4, approximately 4% of naive CD8, 2% to 2.5% of memory CD4, and 0.4% of memory CD8 clonotypes were shared.

Donors were healthy HIV-negative adults with no recently reported acute infections or vaccinations. Every donor was a Caucasian adult living in Nashville, Tennessee, USA. CD4+ T cells were enriched by magnetic negative selection, after which naive cells were positively selected on CD45RA and the negative fraction was taken as the memory subset. Blood was collected by leukapheresis, and PBMCs were isolated by Ficoll-Histopaque density gradient centrifugation and then cryopreserved in liquid nitrogen vapor phase. Analytical flow cytometry was used to check the purity and quantity of each magnetically sorted T cell population. Genomic DNA was isolated from each sorted fraction and quantified by UV absorbance on a Nanodrop 2000c. Using the deep immunoSEQ assay, multiplex PCR amplified TCR CDR3 regions from genomic DNA. Genomic DNA extracted from each cell subset was distributed evenly over all wells of several immunoSEQ 96-well plates, and each plate served as one replicate. Each replicate PCR for sorted subsets received roughly 0.2 ug genomic DNA, equal to roughly 29,000 T cell genomes. Purified libraries were quantified with a Qubit 3.0 fluorometer, sized on a Bioanalyzer 2100, and re-quantified with the KAPA Library Quantification kit. Every immunoSEQ 96-well plate was sequenced on a dedicated single-read 150-cycle Illumina NextSeq 550 flow cell. Per the original workflow: Because only junctional sequences without quality scores were contained in the immunoSEQ output, filtering matching that applied to full-length reads could not be performed. Sequences were annotated with PyIR, a Python wrapper for IgBLAST v1.9, and V/J genes and CDR3 were assigned using IMGT germline references. Reads were removed for weak V/J assignments (E-value above 1e-6), missing CDR3, stop codons, out-of-frame junctions, or ambiguous translated residues. A V3J clonotype was defined by an identical inferred V gene, J gene, and CDR3 amino acid sequence. Percentage overlap between repertoires was computed as shared unique clonotypes divided by the size of the smaller repertoire. Richness of each repertoire was evaluated using RTK rarefaction, the Chao1 estimator, and Recon v2.1 estimates of unobserved clonotypes. OLGA was used to compute generation probabilities for all TCRbeta clonotypes that the gDNA method yielded from several donors. In its TCRdb copy, this immuneACCESS table keeps in-frame sequences only and misses some clones. Where compared with another copy, unresolved V genes explain less than half of these, and the others have no known cause. That table gives V, J and clone size, and the DNA gave D and trimming. Across this sample there are about 1.1 million clones, with around 78% seen only once. Of the sample, 0.5% to 0.6% falls within the top ten clones.

The source of this sequence is a man aged 18-30 years in good health. Some clones in this sample may be carry-over from other donors' samples. Sequenced: memory CD4+ T cells from PBMCs. This specimen's cell subset or site label, per the study, means: CD45RA-negative fraction.

The DNA reads TGTGCCAGCAGCGCGGGGGACTACTCCGAGCAGTACTTC. Its protein is CASSAGDYSEQYF. Recombination connected TRBV9 to TRBJ2-7; 7 bases in the middle match TRBD2. The CDR3 goes from the cysteine to the phenylalanine over 13 residues. Kept here is only the CDR3 DNA, which spans 39 bases and is read in frame from base 1. Based on the germline V gene, the CDR1 and CDR2 sequences are SGDLS and YYNGEE. Clipping removes 3 bases from V and 6 bases from J, with 6 as the unmatched junction base count.